A single sample is the source of the 7 T cell receptor beta chains below, sequenced in a study of Ad26.COV2.S vaccination and SARS-CoV-2 variants. TCRdb's copy holds only in-frame clones and misses some; the assay was immunoSEQ multiplex PCR. The data show some 520,000 clones, approximately 88% seen once. Treatment indicated: some 19 received Ad26.COV2.S at low or high dose, single or two shots; 5 received placebo; per-sample allocation not given. It was on day 63 after the first vaccine or placebo injection that samples were taken. Sequenced here: peripheral blood, sampled in a trial of Ad26.COV2.S vaccine versus placebo. The receptors derive from a person between 18 and 60 years old who received the Ad26.COV2.S COVID-19 vaccine or a placebo.

This clone was counted a single time. The junction departs from germline at one end; a sequencing error may be responsible. The same CDR3 can be traced to other DNA sequences in this sample. The V and J genes are TRBV11-1 and TRBJ2-7, with 7 bases lining up with TRBD1. Germline loops: CDR1 SGHAT, CDR2 FQDESV (reference sequence). The CDR3 extends over 14 amino acids. This CDR3 reads CASSANRGSYEQYF. CDR3 in DNA: TGTGCCAGCAGCGCGAACAGGGGAAGTTACGAGCAGTACTTT.

The chain links TRBV28 to TRBJ2-1; perhaps TRBD2 as D (5 bases). The CDR3 is 13 residues long. Trimming stripped 9 bases from V and 2 bases from J, with 11 bases between. CDR1 MDHEN and CDR2 SYDVKM come from the germline V gene. The CDR3 loop reads CASYGGPYNEQFF. CDR3 sequence (DNA): TGTGCCAGTTACGGAGGACCCTACAATGAGCAGTTCTTC.

This clone was picked up one time. V gene TRBV30 combines with J gene TRBJ1-5; D is possibly TRBD1 (6 bases). CDR3 length: 13 residues. V lost 2 bases to trimming and J lost 3 bases, with 8 bases between them. The germline V gene has CDR1 GTSNPN and CDR2 SVGIG (reference sequence). CDR3 sequence: CAWSQGFNQPQHF. CDR3 bases: TGTGCCTGGAGTCAGGGGTTCAATCAGCCCCAGCATTTT.

The chain has TRBV7-3 and TRBJ2-7; TRBD2 might be the D (6 bases). Deletions cut 5 bases from V and 3 bases from J, with 14 bases between. This CDR3 is built from 14 residues. CDR1 SGHTA and CDR2 FQGTGA come from the germline V gene. The CDR3, as DNA: TGTGCCAGCAGCCCCGGGAGCGAGGTCTACGAGCAGTACTTC. It is translated as CASSPGSEVYEQYF.

The chain carries TRBV7-9 and TRBJ2-5; D is possibly TRBD2 (6 bases). The CDR3 spans 15 residues. Trimming stripped 5 bases from V and 4 bases from J, with 17 bases between. Germline CDR1 and CDR2: SEHNR and FQNEAQ (reference sequence). In nucleotides, the CDR3 is TGTGCCAGCAGCGGCCGACTAGGGCCCACAGAGACCCAGTACTTC. Its translation is CASSGRLGPTETQYF.

This chain joins TRBV9 and TRBJ2-5; possibly TRBD2 for D (5 bases). Trimming took off 1 base at V and 5 bases at J, with 12 bases between the two ends. The CDR3 has 14 amino acids. The germline V gene has CDR1 SGDLS and CDR2 YYNGEE. The DNA for the CDR3 is TGTGCCAGCAGCGTATCGGGTTCGGGGGAGACCCAGTACTTC. Amino acids: CASSVSGSGETQYF.

This clone has a single count. The chain recombines TRBV7-9 with TRBJ2-6; D remains ambiguous. Trimming cost V 11 bases and J 1 base, with 9 bases left between them. Germline V gene data show CDR1 as SEHNR and CDR2 as FQNEAQ (reference sequence). The CDR3 totals 13 residues. The CDR3 is CARFRSGANVLTF. For the CDR3, the DNA is TGTGCCCGTTTCAGGTCTGGGGCCAACGTCCTGACTTTC.